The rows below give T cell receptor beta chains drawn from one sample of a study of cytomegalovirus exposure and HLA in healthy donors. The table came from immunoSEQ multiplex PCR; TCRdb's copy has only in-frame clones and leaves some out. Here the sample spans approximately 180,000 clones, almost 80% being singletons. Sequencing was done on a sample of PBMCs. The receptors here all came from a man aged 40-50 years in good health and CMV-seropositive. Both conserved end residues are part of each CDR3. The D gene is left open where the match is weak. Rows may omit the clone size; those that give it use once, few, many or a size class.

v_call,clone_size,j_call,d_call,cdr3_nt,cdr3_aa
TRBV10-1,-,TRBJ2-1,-,TGCGCCAGCAGCCAGGACTCCGACCAGTTCTTC,CASSQDSDQFF
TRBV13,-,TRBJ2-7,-,TGTGCCAGCAGCTTGAGCGGGCGAGCCTACGAGCAGTACTTC,CASSLSGRAYEQYF
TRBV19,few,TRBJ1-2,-,TGTGCCAGTAGCAGAACAGGGATAGCTAACTATGGCTACACCTTC,CASSRTGIANYGYTF
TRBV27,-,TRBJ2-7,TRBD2,TGTGCCAGCAGTTTACGGTGGCGGGAGGCTCCCTACGAGCAGTACTTC,CASSLRWREAPYEQYF
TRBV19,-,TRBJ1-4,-,TGTGCCAGTAGTGGCCGGAGACTCTTCTCGGGTGAAAAACTGTTTTTT,CASSGRRLFSGEKLFF
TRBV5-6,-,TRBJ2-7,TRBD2,TGTGCCAGCAGCTTCGGTCTAGCGGATTATTCCTACGAGCAGTACTTC,CASSFGLADYSYEQYF
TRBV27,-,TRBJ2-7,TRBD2,TGTGCCAGCAGTTTACGACTAGCGGGAGCCTACGAGCAGTACTTC,CASSLRLAGAYEQYF
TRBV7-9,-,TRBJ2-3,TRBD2,TGTGCCAGCAGCTTATGGCTAGCGGGAGGGACGGCGGATACGCAGTATTTT,CASSLWLAGGTADTQYF
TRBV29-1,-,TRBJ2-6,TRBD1,TGCAGCGTTGCCTCTGCCCGGGACAGGGAAAAATCTGGGGCCAACGGCCTGACTTTC,CSVASARDREKSGANGLTF
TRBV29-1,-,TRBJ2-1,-,TGCAGCGGCCAGGGCTCAGGGGATGAGCAGTTCTTC,CSGQGSGDEQFF
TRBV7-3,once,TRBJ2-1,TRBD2,TGTGCCAGCAGGGCGGGAGGGTCGCACAATGAGCAGTTCTTC,CASRAGGSHNEQFF
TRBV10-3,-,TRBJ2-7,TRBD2,TGTGCCATAATAGCGGGAGGGCCGAGCTACGAGCAGTACTTC,CAIIAGGPSYEQYF
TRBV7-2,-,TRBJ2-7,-,TGTGCCAGCAGCTCCACGACTACCTACGAGCAGTACTTC,CASSSTTTYEQYF
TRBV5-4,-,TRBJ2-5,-,TGTGCCAGCAGCTCCCAGACTAGTGGTATAGAGACCCAGTACTTC,CASSSQTSGIETQYF
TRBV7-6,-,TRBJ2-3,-,TGTGCCAGCAGCTTTCAAGGGGTCACAGATACGCAGTATTTT,CASSFQGVTDTQYF
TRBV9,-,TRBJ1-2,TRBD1,TGTGCCAGCAGGGAGACAGGGGGGTATGGCTACACCTTC,CASRETGGYGYTF
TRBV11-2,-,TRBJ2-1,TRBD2,TGTGCCAGCAGCATTACTAGCGGGAGCGGAACCTACAATGAGCAGTTCTTC,CASSITSGSGTYNEQFF
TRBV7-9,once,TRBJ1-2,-,TGTGCCAGCAGCCCCTCCGGGAATGATGGCTACACCTTC,CASSPSGNDGYTF
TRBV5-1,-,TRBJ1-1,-,TGCGCCAGCAGCTTAAGGGAGGGGAACACTGAAGCTTTCTTT,CASSLREGNTEAFF
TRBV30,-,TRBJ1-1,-,TGTGCCTGGAAGTGCAGGGACACTGAAGCTTTCTTT,CAWKCRDTEAFF
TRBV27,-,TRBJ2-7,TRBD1,TGTGCCAGCAGTCACCGACAGGGCTCCTACGAGCAGTACTTC,CASSHRQGSYEQYF
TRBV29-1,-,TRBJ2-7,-,TGCAGCGTTCCACGCGGAGGGACCGGCTCCGAGCAGTACTTC,CSVPRGGTGSEQYF
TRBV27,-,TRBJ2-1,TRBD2,TGTGCCAGCAGGACTAGCGGGAGAGGAAATGAGCAGTTCTTC,CASRTSGRGNEQFF
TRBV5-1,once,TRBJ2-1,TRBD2,TGCGCCAGCAGACGGACTAGCGGGACCTATGAGCAGTTCTTC,CASRRTSGTYEQFF
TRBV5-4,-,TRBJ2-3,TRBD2,TGTGCCAGCAGCTCCGGGACTAGCTCAGATACGCAGTATTTT,CASSSGTSSDTQYF
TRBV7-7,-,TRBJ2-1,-,TGTGCTAGCAGCCCGGACTCTTACAATGAGCAGTTCTTC,CASSPDSYNEQFF
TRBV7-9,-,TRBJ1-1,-,TGTGCCAGCAGCTTAGCGGGCCGGGGGGCCACTGAAGCTTTCTTT,CASSLAGRGATEAFF
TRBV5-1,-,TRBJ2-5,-,TGCGCCAGCAGCCCGGAGGGGGGGGAGACCCAGTACTTC,CASSPEGGETQYF
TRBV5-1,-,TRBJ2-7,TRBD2,TGCGCCAGCAGTTACAGCGGGAGCTCCTACGAGCAGTACTTC,CASSYSGSSYEQYF
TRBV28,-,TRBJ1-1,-,TGTGCCAGCAGTTTATCAGAACGCGAAGCTTTCTTT,CASSLSEREAFF
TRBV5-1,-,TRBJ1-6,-,TGCGCCAGCAGCCCCGGGAGCCAAAATTCACCCCTCCACTTT,CASSPGSQNSPLHF
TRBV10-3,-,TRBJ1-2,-,TGTGCCATCAGTGACAGGGAAACTAACTATGGCTACACCTTC,CAISDRETNYGYTF
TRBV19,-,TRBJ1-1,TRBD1,TGTGCCAGTAGCCGCGAACAGGGGAAGGAAGCTTTCTTT,CASSREQGKEAFF
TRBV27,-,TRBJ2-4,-,TGTGCCAGCAGCTGGAGGGAAGGCGACAGTCAGTACTTC,CASSWREGDSQYF
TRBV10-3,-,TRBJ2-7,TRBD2,TGTGCCATCAGTGGGGCCGGGGGGTACGAGCAGTACTTC,CAISGAGGYEQYF
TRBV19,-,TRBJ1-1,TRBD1,TGTGCCAGTAGTACCTACAGGGGGCTCGCTTTCTTT,CASSTYRGLAFF
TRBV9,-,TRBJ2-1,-,TGTGCCAGCAGCCGAGACAATGAGCAGTTCTTC,CASSRDNEQFF
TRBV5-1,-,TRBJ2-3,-,TGCGCCAGCAGGACTATATCTAGCACAGATACGCAGTATTTT,CASRTISSTDTQYF
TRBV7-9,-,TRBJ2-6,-,TGTGCCAGCAGCCGCCAACGGGGCTCTGGGGCCAACGTCCTGACTTTC,CASSRQRGSGANVLTF
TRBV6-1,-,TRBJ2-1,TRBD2,TGTGCCAGCAGTGAAGTTGCGGGAGGGATGAATGAGCAGTTCTTC,CASSEVAGGMNEQFF
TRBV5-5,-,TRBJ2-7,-,TGTGCCAGCAGGACATCTATGGACTACGAGCAGTACTTC,CASRTSMDYEQYF
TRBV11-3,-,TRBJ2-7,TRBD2,TGTGCCAGCAGCCGCGGGAGGGCCGACGAGCAGTACTTC,CASSRGRADEQYF
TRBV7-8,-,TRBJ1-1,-,TGTGCCAGCAGCTTGCAGGGAAGTGGCACTGAAGCTTTCTTT,CASSLQGSGTEAFF
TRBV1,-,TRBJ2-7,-,TGCACCAGCAGCCTCCGGGGGAGCTTGTACGAGCAGTACTTC,CTSSLRGSLYEQYF
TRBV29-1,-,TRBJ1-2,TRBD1,TGCAGCGTTCGTGGACAGGTTTATGGCTACACCTTC,CSVRGQVYGYTF